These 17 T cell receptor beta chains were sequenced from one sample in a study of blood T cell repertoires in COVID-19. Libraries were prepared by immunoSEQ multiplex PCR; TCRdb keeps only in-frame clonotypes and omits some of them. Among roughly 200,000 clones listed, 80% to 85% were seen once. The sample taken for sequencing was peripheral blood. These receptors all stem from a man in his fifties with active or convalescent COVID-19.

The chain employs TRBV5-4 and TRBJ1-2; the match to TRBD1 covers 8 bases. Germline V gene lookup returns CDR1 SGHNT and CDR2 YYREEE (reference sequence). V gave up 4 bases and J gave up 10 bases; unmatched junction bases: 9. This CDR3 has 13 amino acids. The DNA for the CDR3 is TGTGCCAGCAGCCTGGGACAGGTGCCCGACTACACCTTC. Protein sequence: CASSLGQVPDYTF.

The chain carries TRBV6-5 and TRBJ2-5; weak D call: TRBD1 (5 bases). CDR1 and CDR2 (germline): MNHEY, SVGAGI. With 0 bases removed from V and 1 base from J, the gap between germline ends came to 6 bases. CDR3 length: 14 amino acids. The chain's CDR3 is CASSYSQVQETQYF. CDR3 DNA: TGTGCCAGCAGTTACTCACAGGTCCAAGAGACCCAGTACTTC.

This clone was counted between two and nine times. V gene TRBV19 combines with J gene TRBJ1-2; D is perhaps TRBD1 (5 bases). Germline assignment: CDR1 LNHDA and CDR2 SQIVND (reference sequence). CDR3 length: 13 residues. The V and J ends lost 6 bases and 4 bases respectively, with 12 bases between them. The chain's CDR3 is CASRQETVYGYTF. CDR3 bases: TGTGCCAGTAGACAGGAGACGGTCTATGGCTACACCTTC.

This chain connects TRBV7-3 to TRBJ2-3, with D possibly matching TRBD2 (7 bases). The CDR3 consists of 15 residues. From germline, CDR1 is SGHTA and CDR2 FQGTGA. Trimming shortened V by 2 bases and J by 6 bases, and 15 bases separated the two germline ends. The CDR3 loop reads CASSLGGGAVDTQYF. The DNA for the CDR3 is TGTGCCAGCAGCTTAGGAGGGGGGGCCGTTGATACGCAGTATTTT.

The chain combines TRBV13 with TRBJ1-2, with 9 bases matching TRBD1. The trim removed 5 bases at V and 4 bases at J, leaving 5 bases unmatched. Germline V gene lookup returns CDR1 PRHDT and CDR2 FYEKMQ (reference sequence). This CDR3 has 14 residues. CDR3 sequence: CASSTGQGSYGYTF. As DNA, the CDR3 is TGTGCCAGCAGCACGGGACAGGGAAGCTATGGCTACACCTTC.

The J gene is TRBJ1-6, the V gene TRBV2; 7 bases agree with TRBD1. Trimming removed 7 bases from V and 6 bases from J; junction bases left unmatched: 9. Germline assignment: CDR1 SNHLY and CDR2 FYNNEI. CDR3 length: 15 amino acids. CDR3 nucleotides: TGTGCCAGCACCAGGGACAGACTATCTAATTCACCCCTCCACTTT. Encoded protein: CASTRDRLSNSPLHF.

The CDR3 coding sequence is TGTGCCAGCAGCTTAAAACCAAGGGGCCCCTTCTATGGCTACACCTTC. This translates into CASSLKPRGPFYGYTF. The V gene is TRBV11-3, the J gene TRBJ1-2, with D tentatively TRBD1 (5 bases). Between the trimmed V and J ends, which lost 2 bases and 4 bases, there was a span of 17 bases. The germline CDR1 and CDR2 sequences are SGHNT and YENEEA. The CDR3 has 16 residues.

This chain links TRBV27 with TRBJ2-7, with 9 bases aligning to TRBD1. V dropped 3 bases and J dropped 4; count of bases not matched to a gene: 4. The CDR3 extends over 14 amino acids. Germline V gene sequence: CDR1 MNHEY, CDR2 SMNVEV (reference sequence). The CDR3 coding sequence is TGTGCCAGCAGTTTTGGGGGACAGGGATACGAGCAGTACTTC. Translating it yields CASSFGGQGYEQYF.

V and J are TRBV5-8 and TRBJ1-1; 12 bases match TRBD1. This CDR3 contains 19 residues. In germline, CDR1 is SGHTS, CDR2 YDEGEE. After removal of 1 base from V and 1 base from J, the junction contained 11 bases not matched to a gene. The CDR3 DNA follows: TGTGCCAGCAGCTTGTCCGGGACAGGGGGCGTGAAGGGGAACACTGAAGCTTTCTTT. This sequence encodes CASSLSGTGGVKGNTEAFF.

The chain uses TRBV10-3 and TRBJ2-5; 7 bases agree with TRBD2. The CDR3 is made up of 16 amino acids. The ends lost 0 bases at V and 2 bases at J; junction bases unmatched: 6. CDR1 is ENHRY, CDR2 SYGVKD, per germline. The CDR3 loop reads CAISESTGGKQETQYF. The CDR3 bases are TGTGCCATCAGTGAGTCGACGGGGGGTAAACAAGAGACCCAGTACTTC.

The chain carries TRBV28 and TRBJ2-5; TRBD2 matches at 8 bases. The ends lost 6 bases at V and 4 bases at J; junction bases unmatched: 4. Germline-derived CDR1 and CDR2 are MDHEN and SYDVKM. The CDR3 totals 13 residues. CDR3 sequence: CASSSGGLETQYF. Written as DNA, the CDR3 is TGTGCCAGCAGCTCGGGGGGGCTAGAGACCCAGTACTTC.

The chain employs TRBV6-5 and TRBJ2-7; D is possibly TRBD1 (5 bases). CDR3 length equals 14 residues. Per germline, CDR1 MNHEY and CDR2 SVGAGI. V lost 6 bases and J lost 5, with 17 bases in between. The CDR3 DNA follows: TGTGCCAGCAGGGACAACGGGCCACTCAACGAGCAGTACTTC. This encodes CASRDNGPLNEQYF.

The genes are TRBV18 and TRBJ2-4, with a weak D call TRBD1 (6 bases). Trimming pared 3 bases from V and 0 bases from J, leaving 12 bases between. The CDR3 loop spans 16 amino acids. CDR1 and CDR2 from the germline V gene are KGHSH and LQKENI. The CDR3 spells CASSPDSVIAKNIQYF. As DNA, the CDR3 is TGTGCCAGCTCACCGGACAGCGTGATAGCCAAAAACATTCAGTACTTC.

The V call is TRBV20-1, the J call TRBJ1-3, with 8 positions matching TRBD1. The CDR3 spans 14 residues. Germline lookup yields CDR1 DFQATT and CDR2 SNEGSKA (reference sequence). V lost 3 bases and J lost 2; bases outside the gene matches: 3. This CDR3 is CSASTDRAGNTIYF. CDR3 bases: TGCAGTGCTAGTACGGACAGGGCTGGAAACACCATATATTTT.

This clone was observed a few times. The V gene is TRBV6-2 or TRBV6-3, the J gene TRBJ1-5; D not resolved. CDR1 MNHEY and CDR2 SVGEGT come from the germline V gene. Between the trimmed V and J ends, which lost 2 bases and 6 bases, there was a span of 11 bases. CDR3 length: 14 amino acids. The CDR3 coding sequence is TGTGCCAGCAGTTACGAGGGCCAACGTCAGCCCCAGCATTTT. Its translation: CASSYEGQRQPQHF.

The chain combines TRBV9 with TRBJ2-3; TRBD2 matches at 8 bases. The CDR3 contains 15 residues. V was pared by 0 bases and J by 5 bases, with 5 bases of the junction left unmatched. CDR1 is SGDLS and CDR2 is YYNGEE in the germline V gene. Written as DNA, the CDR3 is TGTGCCAGCAGCGTAGATGGGACTAGTGTAGATACGCAGTATTTT. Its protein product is CASSVDGTSVDTQYF.

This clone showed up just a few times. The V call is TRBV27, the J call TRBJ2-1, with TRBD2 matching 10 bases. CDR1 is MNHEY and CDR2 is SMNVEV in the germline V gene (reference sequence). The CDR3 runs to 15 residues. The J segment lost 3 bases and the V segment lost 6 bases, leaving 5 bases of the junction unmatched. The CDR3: CASRIAGGLYNEQFF. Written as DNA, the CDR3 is TGTGCCAGCAGAATAGCGGGGGGACTCTACAATGAGCAGTTCTTC.